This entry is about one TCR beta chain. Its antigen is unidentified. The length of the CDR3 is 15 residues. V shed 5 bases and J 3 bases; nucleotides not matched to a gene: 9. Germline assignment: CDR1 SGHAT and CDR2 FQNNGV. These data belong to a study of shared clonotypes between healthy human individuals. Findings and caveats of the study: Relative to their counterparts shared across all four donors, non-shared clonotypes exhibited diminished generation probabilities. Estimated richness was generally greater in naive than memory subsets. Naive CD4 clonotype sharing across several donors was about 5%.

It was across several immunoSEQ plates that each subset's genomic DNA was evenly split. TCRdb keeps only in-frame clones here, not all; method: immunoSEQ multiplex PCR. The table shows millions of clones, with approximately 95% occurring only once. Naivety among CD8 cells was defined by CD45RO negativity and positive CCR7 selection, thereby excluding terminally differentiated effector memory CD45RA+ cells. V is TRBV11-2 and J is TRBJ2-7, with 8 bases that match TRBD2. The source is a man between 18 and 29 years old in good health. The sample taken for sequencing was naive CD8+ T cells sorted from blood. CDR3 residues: CASSLIAGGSYEQYF. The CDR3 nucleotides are TGTGCCAGCAGCCTCATTGCGGGAGGTAGCTACGAGCAGTACTTC.